A single T cell receptor beta chain is shown here with its context. This entry comes from a study of blood T cell repertoires in COVID-19. The CDR3 runs 18 residues. Trimming took off 6 bases at V and 3 bases at J, with 26 bases between the two ends. CDR1 is MDHEN, CDR2 SYDVKM, per germline. The method was immunoSEQ multiplex PCR; TCRdb's version includes in-frame clones alone and lacks a portion of them. The sample shows roughly 150,000 clones, 75% to 90% of them seen only once. The clonotype comes from a middle-aged woman with acute or convalescent COVID-19. The gene calls are TRBV28 and TRBJ1-1, with D unresolved. The sequencing input was peripheral blood. CDR3 nucleotides: TGTGCCAGCAGACTCAATTACCCGGTGCCCGAGGGAGACACTGAAGCTTTCTTT. Protein sequence: CASRLNYPVPEGDTEAFF.